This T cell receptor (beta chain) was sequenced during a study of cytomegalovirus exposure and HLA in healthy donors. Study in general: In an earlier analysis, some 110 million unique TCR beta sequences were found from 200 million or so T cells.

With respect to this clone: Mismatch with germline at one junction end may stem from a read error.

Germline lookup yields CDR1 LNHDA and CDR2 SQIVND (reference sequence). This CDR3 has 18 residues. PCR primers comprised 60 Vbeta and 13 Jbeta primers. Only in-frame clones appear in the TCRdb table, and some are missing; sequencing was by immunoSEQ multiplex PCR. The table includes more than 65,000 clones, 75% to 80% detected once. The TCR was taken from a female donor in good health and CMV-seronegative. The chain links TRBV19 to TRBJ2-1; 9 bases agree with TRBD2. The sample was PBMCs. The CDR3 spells CATSIDHLAGSSYNEQFF. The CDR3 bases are TGTGCCACTAGTATAGACCACCTAGCGGGAAGCTCCTACAATGAGCAGTTCTTC.